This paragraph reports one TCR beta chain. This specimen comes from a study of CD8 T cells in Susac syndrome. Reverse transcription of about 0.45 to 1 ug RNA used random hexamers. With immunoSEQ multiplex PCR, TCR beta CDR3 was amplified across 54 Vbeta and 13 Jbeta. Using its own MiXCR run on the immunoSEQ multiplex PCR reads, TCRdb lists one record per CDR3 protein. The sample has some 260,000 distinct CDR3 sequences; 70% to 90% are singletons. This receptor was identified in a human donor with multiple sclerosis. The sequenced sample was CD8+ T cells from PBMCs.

The CDR3 sequence: CASSLGAEGYNEQFF. The CDR3 region has the DNA TGTGCCAGCAGTTTAGGGGCAGAGGGTTACAATGAGCAGTTCTTC. V usage is TRBV12-3 or TRBV12-4 and J usage is TRBJ2-1, with a possible D match to TRBD2 (5 bases). The CDR3 has 15 amino acids. The V end lost 1 base, the J end lost 4 bases, and 11 bases lay between the germline ends.